These T cell receptor beta chains were read from a single sample in a study of OX40 agonist ivuxolimab in advanced cancers. Clones were read by immunoSEQ multiplex PCR, and TCRdb kept only the in-frame ones, dropping some. The table shows approximately 90,000 clones, with about 89% occurring only once. The sample in question was CD4+ or CD8+ T cells sorted from blood, obtained in a trial of the OX40 agonist ivuxolimab. All receptors derive from an adult with an advanced solid tumor such as melanoma, head and neck, liver or kidney cancer. Both conserved end residues are part of each CDR3. The order of the fields is clone size, V gene, J gene, D gene, CDR3 protein, CDR3 DNA. The D gene is left open where the match is weak. Part of the rows lack a size; the others show once, few, many or a class for expanded clones.

.	TRBV5-4	TRBJ2-5	.	CASSSPTGQETQYF	TGTGCCAGCAGCTCTCCGACAGGACAAGAGACCCAGTACTTC
.	TRBV19	TRBJ2-5	.	CASSSLGAKVETQYF	TGTGCCAGTAGTAGCCTCGGGGCAAAGGTAGAGACCCAGTACTTC
.	TRBV9	TRBJ1-4	TRBD1	CASSAQGAIEKLFF	TGTGCCAGCAGCGCTCAGGGGGCGATTGAAAAACTGTTTTTT
.	TRBV6-6	TRBJ2-5	.	CASGPGVQYF	TGTGCCAGCGGCCCCGGGGTCCAGTACTTC
once	TRBV6-4	TRBJ2-4	.	CASSDLIGGARYF	TGTGCCAGCAGTGACCTCATCGGGGGCGCCAGGTACTTC
.	TRBV11-2	TRBJ1-4	.	CASSLVSQGRGKLFF	TGTGCCAGCAGCTTAGTAAGCCAGGGTAGGGGAAAACTGTTTTTT
.	TRBV5-1	TRBJ2-7	TRBD2	CASSLTSGSYYEQYF	TGCGCCAGCAGCCTAACTAGCGGGAGCTACTACGAGCAGTACTTC
.	TRBV10-3	TRBJ2-5	TRBD2	CAISGSAGEETQYF	TGTGCCATCAGTGGATCGGCGGGAGAAGAGACCCAGTACTTC
once	TRBV2	TRBJ2-7	.	CASSPAYEQYF	TGTGCCAGCAGTCCCGCCTACGAGCAGTACTTC
.	TRBV30	TRBJ1-4	.	CAWSVRGSGEKLFF	TGTGCCTGGAGTGTAAGGGGGAGCGGTGAAAAACTGTTTTTT
few	TRBV6-1	TRBJ1-1	.	CASSEMVAQAFF	TGTGCCAGCAGCGAAATGGTAGCCCAAGCTTTCTTT
.	TRBV28	TRBJ2-2	.	CASSQPLGRGTGELFF	TGTGCCAGCAGTCAACCGCTCGGGCGGGGCACCGGGGAGCTGTTTTTT
.	TRBV5-1	TRBJ1-6	TRBD1	CASSPGTGVSPLHF	TGCGCCAGCAGTCCCGGGACAGGGGTCTCACCCCTCCACTTT
.	TRBV30	TRBJ2-5	.	CAWSVGIAAQGETQYF	TGTGCCTGGAGTGTCGGGATAGCGGCGCAAGGGGAGACCCAGTACTTC
.	TRBV15	TRBJ2-3	TRBD2	CATSRKMTSGTLTDTQYF	TGTGCCACCAGCAGAAAGATGACTAGCGGAACCCTCACAGATACGCAGTATTTT
.	TRBV14	TRBJ2-7	TRBD2	CASSQLAGAGYEQYF	TGTGCCAGCAGCCAATTAGCGGGAGCTGGTTACGAGCAGTACTTC
once	TRBV28	TRBJ2-5	.	CASSYPGKGGETQYF	TGTGCCAGCAGTTATCCAGGGAAGGGTGGAGAGACCCAGTACTTC
.	TRBV19	TRBJ2-7	.	CASSITRGNEQYF	TGTGCCAGTAGTATTACGAGGGGCAACGAGCAGTACTTC
.	TRBV10-3	TRBJ2-2	.	CAISENRNTGELFF	TGTGCCATCAGTGAGAACAGGAACACCGGGGAGCTGTTTTTT
.	TRBV9	TRBJ1-1	.	CASSVDQGTEAFF	TGTGCCAGCAGCGTAGACCAGGGGACTGAAGCTTTCTTT
.	TRBV19	TRBJ2-7	.	CASSIGSEQYF	TGTGCCAGTAGTATCGGGAGCGAGCAGTACTTC
.	TRBV19	TRBJ1-2	.	CASSNRDSYVRMAGYTF	TGTGCCAGTTCAAACCGGGACTCCTATGTCCGTATGGCGGGCTACACCTTC
.	TRBV2	TRBJ2-7	.	CASREAGQSYEQYF	TGTGCCAGCAGGGAGGCGGGACAGTCCTACGAGCAGTACTTC
.	TRBV11-2	TRBJ2-5	TRBD2	CASSFASGGPQTQYF	TGTGCCAGCAGCTTCGCCTCGGGAGGGCCCCAGACCCAGTACTTC
.	TRBV4-1	TRBJ1-1	.	CASSQARGGQSLWNTEAFF	TGCGCCAGCAGCCAAGCCAGGGGCGGTCAGTCTCTTTGGAACACTGAAGCTTTCTTT
.	TRBV5-1	TRBJ2-3	TRBD1	CASSPGQGTDTQYF	TGCGCCAGCAGCCCAGGACAGGGAACAGATACGCAGTATTTT
.	TRBV7-2	TRBJ1-3	.	CASSPMGGTGNTIYF	TGTGCCAGCAGCCCCATGGGCGGCACTGGAAACACCATATATTTT
.	TRBV18	TRBJ2-5	.	CASSPPVSGRRETQYF	TGTGCCAGCTCACCACCTGTGTCAGGCCGGCGGGAGACCCAGTACTTC
once	TRBV5-4	TRBJ2-5	TRBD1	CASKQGQGAFETQYF	TGTGCCAGCAAGCAGGGACAGGGTGCTTTTGAGACCCAGTACTTC
.	TRBV5-1	TRBJ1-2	.	CASSLSGPNRGIGNYGYTF	TGCGCCAGCAGCTTGTCGGGCCCAAACAGAGGGATTGGTAACTATGGCTACACCTTC
.	TRBV30	TRBJ1-2	.	CAWSLYGAGYTF	TGTGCCTGGAGCCTGTACGGAGCTGGCTACACCTTC
.	TRBV28	TRBJ2-6	TRBD1	CASSSGTASGANVLTF	TGTGCCAGCAGCTCCGGGACAGCCTCTGGGGCCAACGTCCTGACTTTC
.	TRBV18	TRBJ2-7	TRBD2	CASSPLTSGSYEQYF	TGTGCCAGCTCCCCACTGACTAGCGGGAGTTACGAGCAGTACTTC
.	TRBV7-9	TRBJ2-3	.	CASSSRADFSTDTQYF	TGTGCCAGCAGCTCCCGGGCGGATTTTAGCACAGATACGCAGTATTTT